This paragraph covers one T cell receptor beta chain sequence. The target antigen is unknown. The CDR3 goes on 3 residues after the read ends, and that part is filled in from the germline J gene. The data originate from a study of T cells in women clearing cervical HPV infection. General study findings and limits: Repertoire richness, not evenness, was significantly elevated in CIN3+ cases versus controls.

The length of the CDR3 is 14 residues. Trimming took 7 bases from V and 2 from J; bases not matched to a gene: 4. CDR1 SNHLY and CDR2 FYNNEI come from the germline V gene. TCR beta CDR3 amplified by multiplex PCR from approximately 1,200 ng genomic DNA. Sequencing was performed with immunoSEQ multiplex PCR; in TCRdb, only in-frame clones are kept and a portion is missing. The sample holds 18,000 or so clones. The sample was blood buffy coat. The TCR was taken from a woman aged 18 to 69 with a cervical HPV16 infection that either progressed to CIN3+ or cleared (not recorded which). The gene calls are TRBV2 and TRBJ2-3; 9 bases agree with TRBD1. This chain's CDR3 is CASKRTGVTDTQYF. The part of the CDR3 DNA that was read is TGTGCCAGCAAAAGGACAGGGGTCACAGATACG.